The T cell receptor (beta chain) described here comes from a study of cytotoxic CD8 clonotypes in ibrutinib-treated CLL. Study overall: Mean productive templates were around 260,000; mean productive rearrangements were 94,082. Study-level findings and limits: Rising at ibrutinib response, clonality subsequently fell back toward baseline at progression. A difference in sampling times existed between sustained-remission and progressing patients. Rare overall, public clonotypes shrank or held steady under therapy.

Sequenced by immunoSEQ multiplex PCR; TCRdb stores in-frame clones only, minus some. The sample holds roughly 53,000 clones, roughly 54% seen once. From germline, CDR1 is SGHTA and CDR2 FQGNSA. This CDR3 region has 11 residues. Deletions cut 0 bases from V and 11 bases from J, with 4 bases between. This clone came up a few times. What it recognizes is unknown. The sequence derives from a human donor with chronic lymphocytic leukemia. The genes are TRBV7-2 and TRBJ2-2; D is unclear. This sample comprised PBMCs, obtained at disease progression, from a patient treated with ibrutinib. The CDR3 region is CASSLATELFF. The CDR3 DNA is TGTGCCAGCAGCTTAGCTACTGAGCTGTTTTTT.